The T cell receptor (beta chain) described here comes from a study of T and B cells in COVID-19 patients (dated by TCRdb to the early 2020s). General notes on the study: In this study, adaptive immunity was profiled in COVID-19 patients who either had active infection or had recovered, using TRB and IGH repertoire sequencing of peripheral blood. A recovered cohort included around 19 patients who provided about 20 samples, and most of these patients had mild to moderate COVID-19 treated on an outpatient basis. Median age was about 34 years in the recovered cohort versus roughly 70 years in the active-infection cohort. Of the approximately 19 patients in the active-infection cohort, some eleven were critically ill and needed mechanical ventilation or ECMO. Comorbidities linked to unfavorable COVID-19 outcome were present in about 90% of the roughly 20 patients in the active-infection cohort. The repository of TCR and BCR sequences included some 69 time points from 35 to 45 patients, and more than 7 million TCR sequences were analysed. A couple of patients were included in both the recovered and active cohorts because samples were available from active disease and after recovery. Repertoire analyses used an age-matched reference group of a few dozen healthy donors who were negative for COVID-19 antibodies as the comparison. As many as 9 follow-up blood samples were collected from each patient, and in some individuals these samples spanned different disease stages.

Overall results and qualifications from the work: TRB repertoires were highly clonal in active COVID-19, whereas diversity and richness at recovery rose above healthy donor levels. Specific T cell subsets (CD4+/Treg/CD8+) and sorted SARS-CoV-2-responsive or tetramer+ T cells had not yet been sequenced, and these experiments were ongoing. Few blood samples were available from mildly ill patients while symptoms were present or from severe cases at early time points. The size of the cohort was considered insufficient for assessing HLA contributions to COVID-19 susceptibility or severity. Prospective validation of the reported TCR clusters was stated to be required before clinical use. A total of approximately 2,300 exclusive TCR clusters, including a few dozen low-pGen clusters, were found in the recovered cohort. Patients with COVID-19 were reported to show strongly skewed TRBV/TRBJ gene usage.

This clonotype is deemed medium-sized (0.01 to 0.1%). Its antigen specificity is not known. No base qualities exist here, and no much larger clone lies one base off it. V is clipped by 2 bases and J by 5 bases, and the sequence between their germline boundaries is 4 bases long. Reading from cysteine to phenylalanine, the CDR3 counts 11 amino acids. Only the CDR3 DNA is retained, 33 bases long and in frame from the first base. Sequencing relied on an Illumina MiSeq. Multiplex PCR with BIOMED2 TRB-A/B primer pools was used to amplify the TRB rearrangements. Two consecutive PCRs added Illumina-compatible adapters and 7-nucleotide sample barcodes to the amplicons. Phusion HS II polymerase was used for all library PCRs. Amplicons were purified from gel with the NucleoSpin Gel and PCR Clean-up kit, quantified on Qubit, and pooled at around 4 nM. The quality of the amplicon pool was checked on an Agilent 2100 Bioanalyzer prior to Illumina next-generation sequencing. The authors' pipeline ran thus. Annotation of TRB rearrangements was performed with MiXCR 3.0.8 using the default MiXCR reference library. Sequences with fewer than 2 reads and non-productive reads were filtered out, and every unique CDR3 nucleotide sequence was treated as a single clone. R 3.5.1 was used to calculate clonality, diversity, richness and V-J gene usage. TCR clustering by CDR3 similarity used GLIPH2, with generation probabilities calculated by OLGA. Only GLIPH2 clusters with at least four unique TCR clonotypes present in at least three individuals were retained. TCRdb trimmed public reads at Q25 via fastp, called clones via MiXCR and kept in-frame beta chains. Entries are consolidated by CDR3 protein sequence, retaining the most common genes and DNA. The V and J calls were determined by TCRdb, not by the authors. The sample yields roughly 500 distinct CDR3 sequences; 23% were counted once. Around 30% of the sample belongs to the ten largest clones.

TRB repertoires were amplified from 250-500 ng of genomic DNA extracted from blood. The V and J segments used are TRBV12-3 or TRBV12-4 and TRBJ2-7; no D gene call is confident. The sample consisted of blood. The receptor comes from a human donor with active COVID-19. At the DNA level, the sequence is TGTGCCAGCAGTTTACGGAACGAGCAGTACTTC. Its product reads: CASSLRNEQYF.